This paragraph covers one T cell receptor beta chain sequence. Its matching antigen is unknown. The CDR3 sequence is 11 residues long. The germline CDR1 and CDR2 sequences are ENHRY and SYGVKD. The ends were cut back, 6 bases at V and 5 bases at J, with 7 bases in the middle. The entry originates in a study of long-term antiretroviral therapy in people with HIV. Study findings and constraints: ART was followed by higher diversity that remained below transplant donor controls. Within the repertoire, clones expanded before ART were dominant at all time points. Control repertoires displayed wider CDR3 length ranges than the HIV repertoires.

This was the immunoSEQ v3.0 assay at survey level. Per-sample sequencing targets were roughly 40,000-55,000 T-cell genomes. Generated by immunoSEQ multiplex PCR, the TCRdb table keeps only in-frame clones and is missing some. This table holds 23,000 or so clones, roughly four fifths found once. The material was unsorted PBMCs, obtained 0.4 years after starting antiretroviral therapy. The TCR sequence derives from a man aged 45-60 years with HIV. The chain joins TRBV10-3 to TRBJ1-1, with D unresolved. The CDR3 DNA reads TGTGCCATCAGGGACCGTACTGAAGCTTTCTTT. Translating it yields CAIRDRTEAFF.